These 32 T cell receptor beta chains originate from one sample sequenced in a study of shared clonotypes between healthy human individuals. Generated by immunoSEQ multiplex PCR, the TCRdb table keeps only in-frame clones and is missing some. Here the sample spans around 2.5 million clones, approximately 93% being singletons. The sequenced material came from naive CD4+ T cells from PBMCs. This sample's subset: CD45RA+ positively selected. The receptors here all came from a man younger than 35 in good health. Some clones in this sample may be carry-over from other donors' samples.

As for this clone: In the same sample, other DNA sequences code for this CDR3. The chain joins TRBV9 to TRBJ2-1; 7 nucleotides agree with TRBD1. V shed 0 bases and J 1 base; nucleotides not matched to a gene: 1. The CDR3 sequence is 15 residues long. CDR1 and CDR2 from the germline V gene are SGDLS and YYNGEE. In DNA form, the CDR3 reads TGTGCCAGCAGCGTAGGACAGGGTTCCTACAATGAGCAGTTCTTC. Amino acids: CASSVGQGSYNEQFF.

This sequence joins TRBV11-2 and TRBJ2-6; D gene ambiguous. Trimming took off 3 bases at V and 0 bases at J, with 6 bases between the two ends. The CDR3 runs to 15 residues. CDR1 is SGHAT and CDR2 is FQNNGV in the germline V gene. CDR3 loop: CASSLYSSGANVLTF. The CDR3 region has the DNA TGTGCCAGCAGCTTGTACAGCTCTGGGGCCAACGTCCTGACTTTC.

The chain recombines TRBV28 with TRBJ2-5; TRBD2 aligns across 8 bases. V gave up 6 bases and J gave up 1 base; unmatched junction bases: 10. The CDR3 totals 16 residues. Germline CDR1 and CDR2: MDHEN and SYDVKM. This chain's CDR3 is CASSPVGSGTQETQYF. The CDR3 DNA reads TGTGCCAGCAGCCCCGTGGGTAGCGGGACCCAAGAGACCCAGTACTTC.

With respect to this clone: Other DNA sequences in this specimen translate into the identical CDR3. The chain employs TRBV7-3 and TRBJ2-5; D is undetermined. The germline V and J ends were trimmed by 3 bases and 4 bases, with 9 bases remaining between them. CDR3 size: 13 residues. CDR1 and CDR2 from the germline V gene are SGHTA and FQGTGA. In DNA form, the CDR3 reads TGTGCCAGCAGCTTCGGGTCTCGAGAGACCCAGTACTTC. Protein product: CASSFGSRETQYF.

V is TRBV29-1 and J is TRBJ2-7; D not resolved. CDR1 is SQVTM, CDR2 ANQGSEA, per germline. Trimming took 4 bases from V and 3 from J, leaving 19 bases between them. The CDR3 length is 15 residues. In DNA form, the CDR3 reads TGCAGCGTTGCGGCAGGTAGCACTGCAGACTACGAGCAGTACTTC. The encoded protein is CSVAAGSTADYEQYF.

This chain connects TRBV6-1 to TRBJ2-1; 7 bases match TRBD2. Germline loops: CDR1 MNHNS, CDR2 SASEGT. The CDR3 has 15 residues. Trimming cost V 6 bases and J 6 bases; bases outside gene matches: 11. Here the CDR3 DNA reads TGTGCCAGCAGCTCACTAGCGAGGAATCTCAATGAGCAGTTCTTC. It yields the protein CASSSLARNLNEQFF.

The J gene is TRBJ2-3, the V gene TRBV28; no reliable D call. The CDR3 has 16 amino acids. CDR1 and CDR2 (germline): MDHEN, SYDVKM. Trimming stripped 3 bases from V and 1 base from J, with 14 bases between. CDR3 sequence reads: CASSFAASYGTDTQYF. CDR3 nucleotides: TGTGCCAGCAGTTTCGCTGCTTCCTACGGCACAGATACGCAGTATTTT.

The chain combines TRBV2 with TRBJ2-7; D is perhaps TRBD1 or TRBD2 (5 bases each). Looked up from germline, CDR1 is SNHLY and CDR2 is FYNNEI. V dropped 2 bases and J dropped 0 bases, with 11 bases sitting between them. This CDR3 spans 15 amino acids. The CDR3 sequence is CASSEPGTPSYEQYF. The CDR3 DNA is TGTGCCAGCAGTGAACCGGGGACCCCCTCCTACGAGCAGTACTTC.

The V and J genes are TRBV4-1 and TRBJ1-3; D might be TRBD1 (6 bases). The CDR3 runs 16 residues. CDR1 is MGHRA and CDR2 is YSYEKL in the germline V gene. Trimming pared 4 bases from V and 4 bases from J, leaving 17 bases between. The CDR3 bases are TGCGCCAGCAGCCTAATACAGGGAAATCTCGGAAACACCATATATTTT. Its protein is CASSLIQGNLGNTIYF.

V is TRBV18 and J is TRBJ2-2; D is unresolved. Trimming stripped 4 bases from V and 1 base from J, with 16 bases between. The CDR3 consists of 17 residues. CDR1 is KGHSH, CDR2 LQKENI, per germline. The DNA of the CDR3 is TGTGCCAGCTCACGACTTACTCAGGCATTGAACACCGGGGAGCTGTTTTTT. Amino acid sequence: CASSRLTQALNTGELFF.

The J gene is TRBJ1-1, the V gene TRBV9; D may be TRBD1 (6 bases). Trimming removed 0 bases at V and 2 bases at J, with 20 bases between. CDR1 and CDR2 (germline): SGDLS, YYNGEE. This CDR3 contains 18 residues. CDR3 sequence (DNA): TGTGCCAGCAGCGTAGATGTATCGAGGACAGTCCCAAACACTGAAGCTTTCTTT. It translates to CASSVDVSRTVPNTEAFF. The whole variable domain, remainder taken from reference TRBV9 and TRBJ1-1, is DSGVTQTPKHLITATGQRVTLRCSPRSGDLSVYWYQQSLDQGLQFLIQYYNGEERAKGNILERFSAQQFPDLHSELNLSSLELGDSALYFCASSVDVSRTVPNTEAFFGQGTRLTVV.

V gene TRBV19 combines with J gene TRBJ2-7; 11 bases are a match to TRBD2. V shed 5 bases, J shed 3 bases, and the junction held 9 bases outside the gene matches. The CDR3 is made up of 16 amino acids. Germline CDR1 is LNHDA and CDR2 is SQIVND (reference sequence). The CDR3 loop is CASSVAGGLSFYEQYF. CDR3 nucleotides: TGTGCCAGTAGTGTAGCGGGAGGGCTCTCGTTCTACGAGCAGTACTTC.

The rearrangement joins TRBV19 to TRBJ2-5; 7 bases map to TRBD1. The CDR3 consists of 17 residues. Germline CDR1 is LNHDA and CDR2 is SQIVND (reference sequence). V gave up 3 bases and J gave up 5 bases; unmatched junction bases: 15. The CDR3 DNA reads as TGTGCCAGTAGTATGGGGGACAGAGCTTATGTCACGGAGACCCAGTACTTC. Its protein product is CASSMGDRAYVTETQYF.

The genes are TRBV5-4 and TRBJ2-2; TRBD1 aligns across 8 bases. The V gene end was trimmed by 5 bases and the J gene end by 6 bases; junction bases not matched to a gene: 3. The CDR3 loop spans 13 amino acids. Germline V CDR1 and CDR2: SGHNT, YYREEE (reference sequence). CDR3 region: CASRDRDAGELFF. In nucleotides, the CDR3 is TGTGCCAGCAGGGACAGGGACGCCGGGGAGCTGTTTTTT.

Of note for this clone: Other DNA sequences within the sample encode an identical CDR3. This rearrangement joins TRBV18 to TRBJ1-4, with no clear D. V shed 2 bases and J shed 8 bases, with 9 bases lying between them. The CDR3 has 13 residues. The V gene's germline CDR1 is KGHSH and CDR2 LQKENI. The chain's CDR3 is CASSPGLDEKLFF. The CDR3 DNA reads as TGTGCCAGCTCACCAGGGCTTGACGAAAAACTGTTTTTT. Complete variable domain (other parts from reference TRBV18 and TRBJ1-4): NAGVMQNPRHLVRRRGQEARLRCSPMKGHSHVYWYRQLPEEGLKFMVYLQKENIIDESGMPKERFSAEFPKEGPSILRIQQVVRGDSAAYFCASSPGLDEKLFFGSGTQLSVL.

The CDR3 DNA reads TGTGCCAGTAGCAGAAGAGAGGGCATCTATGGCTACACCTTC. Encoded protein: CASSRREGIYGYTF. The chain recombines TRBV19 with TRBJ1-2; D gene unclear. Trimming left V 6 bases short and J 4 bases short, with 15 bases between. CDR3 length: 14 residues. Germline assignment: CDR1 LNHDA and CDR2 SQIVND (reference sequence).

This chain connects TRBV28 to TRBJ2-1; D not certain. V was pared by 7 bases and J by 0 bases, with 10 bases between. Looked up from germline, CDR1 is MDHEN and CDR2 is SYDVKM. The CDR3 is 14 residues long. CDR3 amino acids: CASTSTFSYNEQFF. CDR3 in DNA: TGTGCCAGCACCAGTACTTTCTCCTACAATGAGCAGTTCTTC.

This clone was recorded only once. V and J are TRBV2 and TRBJ1-5; 7 bases align to TRBD1. The J segment lost 9 bases and the V segment lost 2 bases, leaving 13 bases of the junction unmatched. CDR3 length: 16 residues. In germline, CDR1 is SNHLY, CDR2 FYNNEI. The CDR3 loop reads CASSERGTGGGAPQHF. Here the CDR3 DNA reads TGTGCCAGCAGTGAACGGGGCACGGGAGGGGGCGCGCCCCAGCATTTT.

CDR3 region: CASSPQTFSSTDTQYF. As DNA, the CDR3 is TGTGCCAGCAGCCCCCAAACATTTTCTAGCACAGATACGCAGTATTTT. This chain uses TRBV7-9 with TRBJ2-3; D call uncertain. The ends were cut back, 5 bases at V and 0 bases at J, with 15 bases in the middle. CDR3 length: 16 residues. Germline V gene lookup returns CDR1 SEHNR and CDR2 FQNEAQ (reference sequence).

The chain couples TRBV27 to TRBJ2-4; 7 positions agree with TRBD1. The trim removed 0 bases at V and 7 bases at J, leaving 12 bases unmatched. Germline V gives CDR1 MNHEY, CDR2 SMNVEV (reference sequence). The CDR3 has 17 residues. CDR3 region: CASSLSGRGIRGNIQYF. CDR3 bases: TGTGCCAGCAGTTTATCGGGCAGGGGGATACGAGGGAACATTCAGTACTTC.

This clone was counted a single time. The CDR3 coding sequence is TGTGCCAGCAGCTCCCGGGGTAAGGGGGAAACACCCCTCCACTTT. It translates to CASSSRGKGETPLHF. The chain recombines TRBV6-5 with TRBJ1-6, with D possibly TRBD1 on 6 matching bases. Trimming removed 6 bases from V and 11 bases from J, with 20 bases in between. Germline V CDR1 and CDR2: MNHEY, SVGAGI. The CDR3 contains 15 residues.

J is TRBJ2-7 and V is TRBV5-5; D is perhaps TRBD2 (6 bases). Trimming cost V 1 base and J 7 bases, with 18 bases left between them. Germline assignment: CDR1 SGHKS and CDR2 YYEKEE (reference sequence). This CDR3 spans 15 amino acids. The CDR3 protein is CASSLFAGGAGEQYF. The CDR3 coding sequence is TGTGCCAGCAGCTTGTTTGCAGGTGGGGCGGGGGAGCAGTACTTC. Variable domain in full (rest from reference TRBV5-5 and TRBJ2-7): DAGVTQSPTHLIKTRGQQVTLRCSPISGHKSVSWYQQVLGQGPQFIFQYYEKEERGRGNFPDRFSARQFPNYSSELNVNALLLGDSALYLCASSLFAGGAGEQYFGPGTRLTVT.

The genes are TRBV5-8 and TRBJ2-2; 9 bases are shared with TRBD2. Trimming removed 4 bases from V and 4 bases from J; junction bases left unmatched: 8. The CDR3 totals 16 residues. Germline assignment: CDR1 SGHTS and CDR2 YDEGEE. The CDR3 DNA reads TGTGCCAGCAGCCCTGGTAGCGGGAGCCCCACCGGGGAGCTGTTTTTT. Protein sequence: CASSPGSGSPTGELFF. Complete variable domain (other parts from reference TRBV5-8 and TRBJ2-2): EAGVTQSPTHLIKTRGQQATLRCSPISGHTSVYWYQQALGLGLQFLLWYDEGEERNRGNFPPRFSGRQFPNYSSELNVNALELEDSALYLCASSPGSGSPTGELFFGEGSRLTVL.

This clone was picked up one time. The rearrangement links TRBV7-3 to TRBJ2-1; D is perhaps TRBD2 (6 bases). This CDR3 is built from 14 residues. Germline V gene sequence: CDR1 SGHTA, CDR2 FQGTGA. Deletions cut 4 bases from V and 6 bases from J, with 13 bases between. The CDR3 region has the DNA TGTGCCAGCAGCTCCAATGGACTACCCAATGAGCAGTTCTTC. Translating it yields CASSSNGLPNEQFF. Using reference TRBV7-3 and TRBJ2-1 for the parts outside the CDR3, the full variable domain is GAGVSQTPSNKVTEKGKYVELRCDPISGHTALYWYRQSLGQGPEFLIYFQGTGAADDSGLPNDRFFAVRPEGSVSTLKIQRTERGDSAVYLCASSSNGLPNEQFFGPGTRLTVL.

This chain joins TRBV7-9 and TRBJ1-4; possible D gene TRBD1, 5 bases. The germline V gene has CDR1 SEHNR and CDR2 FQNEAQ (reference sequence). The V gene lost 0 bases and the J gene lost 2 bases, with 10 bases spanning the gap. There are 16 residues in the CDR3. The chain's CDR3 is CASSLAGAGTNEKLFF. In nucleotides, the CDR3 is TGTGCCAGCAGCTTAGCTGGTGCAGGGACTAATGAAAAACTGTTTTTT.

This clone showed up just once. The chain links TRBV5-1 to TRBJ1-1, with TRBD1 identical over 8 bases. CDR3 length equals 16 residues. Germline V gene sequence: CDR1 SGHRS, CDR2 YFSETQ. With 0 bases clipped from V and 1 base from J, the junction kept 5 bases outside the gene matches. CDR3 coding DNA: TGCGCCAGCAGCTTGGAGGACAGGGAGCCGAACACTGAAGCTTTCTTT. Translated, it gives CASSLEDREPNTEAFF.

This sequence joins TRBV11-3 and TRBJ2-7; possibly TRBD1 or TRBD2 for D (5 bases each). CDR3 length equals 14 residues. Looked up from germline, CDR1 is SGHNT and CDR2 is YENEEA. V was shortened by 5 bases and J by 6 bases, with 17 bases between the two germline ends. CDR3 sequence reads: CASSRGEAHSEQYF. As DNA, the CDR3 is TGTGCCAGCAGCAGAGGGGAAGCACACAGCGAGCAGTACTTC.

The gene calls are TRBV15 and TRBJ2-3, with 13 bases fitting TRBD2. V trimming: 1 base; J trimming: 6 bases; junction bases outside the gene matches: 4. The germline V gene encodes CDR1 LNHNV and CDR2 YYDKDF (reference sequence). The CDR3 loop spans 16 amino acids. The CDR3 DNA reads TGTGCCACCAGCAGAGCACTAGCGGGAGGGGCGGATACGCAGTATTTT. Protein sequence: CATSRALAGGADTQYF.

The chain links TRBV28 to TRBJ2-3; 9 nucleotides align to TRBD1. This CDR3 region has 17 residues. V was clipped by 5 bases and J by 5 bases; unmatched bases: 14. Germline assignment: CDR1 MDHEN and CDR2 SYDVKM. DNA of the CDR3: TGTGCCAGCAGTCCATTCCGAGCGACAGGGGGAGGAGATACGCAGTATTTT. This sequence encodes CASSPFRATGGGDTQYF.

With respect to this clone: The same CDR3 can be traced to other DNA sequences in this sample. The V call is TRBV6-5, the J call TRBJ1-2, with a possible D match to TRBD1 (5 bases). CDR1 and CDR2 from the germline V gene are MNHEY and SVGAGI. This CDR3 has 13 residues. V gave up 0 bases and J gave up 7 bases, with 9 bases separating them. The CDR3 nucleotides read TGTGCCAGCAGTTACTCGCAGGGTCTTGGCTACACCTTC. This encodes CASSYSQGLGYTF.

The rearrangement uses TRBV12-5 and TRBJ1-5, with unresolved D. The CDR3 is made up of 16 amino acids. Trimming stripped 0 bases from V and 4 bases from J, with 13 bases between. Germline CDR1 reads LGHNT; CDR2 reads FRNRAP. Here the CDR3 reads CASGLVTRLGNQPQHF. Here the CDR3 DNA reads TGTGCTAGTGGTTTGGTAACCCGACTGGGGAATCAGCCCCAGCATTTT. Using reference TRBV12-5 and TRBJ1-5 for the parts outside the CDR3, the full variable domain is DARVTQTPRHKVTEMGQEVTMRCQPILGHNTVFWYRQTMMQGLELLAYFRNRAPLDDSGMPKDRFSAEMPDATLATLKIQPSEPRDSAVYFCASGLVTRLGNQPQHFGDGTRLSIL.

The J gene is TRBJ2-1, the V gene TRBV7-9; perhaps TRBD2 as D (6 bases). Trimming stripped 5 bases from V and 1 base from J, with 15 bases between. The V gene's germline CDR1 is SEHNR and CDR2 FQNEAQ (reference sequence). This CDR3 is 16 amino acids long. CDR3 protein: CASSLLASFSYNEQFF. Here the CDR3 DNA reads TGTGCCAGCAGCCTCCTAGCGTCCTTTTCCTACAATGAGCAGTTCTTC.